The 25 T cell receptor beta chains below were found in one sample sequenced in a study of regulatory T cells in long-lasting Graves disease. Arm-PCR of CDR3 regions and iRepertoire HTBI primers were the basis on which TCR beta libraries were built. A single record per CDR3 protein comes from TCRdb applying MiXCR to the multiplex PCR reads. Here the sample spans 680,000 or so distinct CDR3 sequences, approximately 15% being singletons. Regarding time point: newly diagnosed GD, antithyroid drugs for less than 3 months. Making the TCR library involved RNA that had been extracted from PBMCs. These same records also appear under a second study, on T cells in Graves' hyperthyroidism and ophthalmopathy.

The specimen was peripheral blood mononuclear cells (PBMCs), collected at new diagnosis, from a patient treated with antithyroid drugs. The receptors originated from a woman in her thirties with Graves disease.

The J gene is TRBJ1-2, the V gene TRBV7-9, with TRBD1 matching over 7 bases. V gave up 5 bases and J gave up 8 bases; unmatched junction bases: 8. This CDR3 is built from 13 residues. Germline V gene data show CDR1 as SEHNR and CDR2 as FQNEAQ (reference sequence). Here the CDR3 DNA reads TGTGCCAGCAGCCCCCCAACAGGGGCCGGCTACACCTTC. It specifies CASSPPTGAGYTF.

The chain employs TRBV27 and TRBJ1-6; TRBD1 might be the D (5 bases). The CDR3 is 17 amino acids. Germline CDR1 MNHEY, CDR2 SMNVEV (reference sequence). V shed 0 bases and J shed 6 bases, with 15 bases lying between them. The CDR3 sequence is CASSLSAGGGGNSPLHF. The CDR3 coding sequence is TGTGCCAGCAGTTTATCGGCCGGGGGTGGGGGTAATTCACCCCTCCACTTT.

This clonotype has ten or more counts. In DNA, the CDR3 is TGCAGTGCTAGAGATAGTCATTGGACAGGGGGTTTACGGGGCAATCAGCCCCAGCATTTT. Translating gives CSARDSHWTGGLRGNQPQHF. J is TRBJ1-5 and V is TRBV20-1; the match to TRBD1 covers 10 bases. This CDR3 contains 20 residues. Looked up from germline, CDR1 is DFQATT and CDR2 is SNEGSKA (reference sequence). J lost 2 bases, V lost 0 bases, and 16 bases had no gene match.

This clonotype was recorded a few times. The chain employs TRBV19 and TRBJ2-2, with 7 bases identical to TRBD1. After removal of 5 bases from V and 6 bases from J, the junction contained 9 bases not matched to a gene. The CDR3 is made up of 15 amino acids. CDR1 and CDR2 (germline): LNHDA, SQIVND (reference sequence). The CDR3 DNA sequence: TGTGCCAGTAGTCTCGCCAGGGGGTCGGCCGGGGAGCTGTTTTTT. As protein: CASSLARGSAGELFF.

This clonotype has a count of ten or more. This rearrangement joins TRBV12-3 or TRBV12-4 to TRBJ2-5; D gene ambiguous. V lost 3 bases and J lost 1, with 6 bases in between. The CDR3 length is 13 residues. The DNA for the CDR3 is TGTGCCAGCAGTTTTCCCGGCCAAGAGACCCAGTACTTC. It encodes CASSFPGQETQYF.

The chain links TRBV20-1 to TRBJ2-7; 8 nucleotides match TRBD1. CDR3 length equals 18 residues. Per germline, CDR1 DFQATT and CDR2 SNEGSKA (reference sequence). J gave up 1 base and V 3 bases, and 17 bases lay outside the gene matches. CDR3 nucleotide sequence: TGCAGTGCTAGTCCAAGACAGGGGTCATCGGGGCGTTCCTACGAGCAGTACTTC. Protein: CSASPRQGSSGRSYEQYF.

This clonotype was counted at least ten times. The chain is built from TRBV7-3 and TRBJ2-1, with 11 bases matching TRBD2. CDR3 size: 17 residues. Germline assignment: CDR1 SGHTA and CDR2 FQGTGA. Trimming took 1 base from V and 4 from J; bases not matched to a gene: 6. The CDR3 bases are TGTGCCAGCAGCTTAAGGGGGGGGACTAGCGGTTACAATGAGCAGTTCTTC. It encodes CASSLRGGTSGYNEQFF.

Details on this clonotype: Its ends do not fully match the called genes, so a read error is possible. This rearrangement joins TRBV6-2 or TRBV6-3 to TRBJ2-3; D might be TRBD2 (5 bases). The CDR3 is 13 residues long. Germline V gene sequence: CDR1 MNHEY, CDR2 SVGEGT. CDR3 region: CASSPPTISLTRF. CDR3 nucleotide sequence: TGTGCCAGCAGCCCACCGACTATATCACTTACTCGTTTT.

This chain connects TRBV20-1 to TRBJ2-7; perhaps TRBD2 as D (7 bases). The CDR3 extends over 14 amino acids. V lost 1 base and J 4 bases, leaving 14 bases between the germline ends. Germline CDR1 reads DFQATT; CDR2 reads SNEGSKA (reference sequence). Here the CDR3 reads CSARAPGGLYEQYF. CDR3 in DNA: TGCAGTGCTAGAGCCCCCGGGGGGCTATACGAGCAGTACTTC.

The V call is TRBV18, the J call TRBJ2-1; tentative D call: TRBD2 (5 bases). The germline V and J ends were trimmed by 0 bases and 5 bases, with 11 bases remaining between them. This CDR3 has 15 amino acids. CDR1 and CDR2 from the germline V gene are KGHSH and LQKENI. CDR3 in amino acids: CASSPPGLTNNEQFF. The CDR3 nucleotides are TGTGCCAGCTCACCACCAGGACTTACCAACAATGAGCAGTTCTTC.

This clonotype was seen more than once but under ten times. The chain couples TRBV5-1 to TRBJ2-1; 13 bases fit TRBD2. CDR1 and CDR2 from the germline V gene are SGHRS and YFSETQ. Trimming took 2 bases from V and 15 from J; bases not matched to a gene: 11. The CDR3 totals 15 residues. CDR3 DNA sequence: TGCGCCAGCAGCTTTCGGACTAGCGGGAGATTAGAACTGTTCTTC. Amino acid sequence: CASSFRTSGRLELFF.

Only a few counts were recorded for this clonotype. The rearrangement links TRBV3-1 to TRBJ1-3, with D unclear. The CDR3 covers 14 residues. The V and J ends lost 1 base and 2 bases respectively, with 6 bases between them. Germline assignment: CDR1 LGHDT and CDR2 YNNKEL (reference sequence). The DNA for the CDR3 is TGTGCCAGCAGCCAAGCGGGCACTGGAAACACCATATATTTT. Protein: CASSQAGTGNTIYF. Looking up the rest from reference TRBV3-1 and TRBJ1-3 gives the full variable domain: DTAVSQTPKYLVTQMGNDKSIKCEQNLGHDTMYWYKQDSKKFLKIMFSYNNKELIINETVPNRFSPKSPDKAHLNLHINSLELGDSAVYFCASSQAGTGNTIYFGEGSWLTVV.

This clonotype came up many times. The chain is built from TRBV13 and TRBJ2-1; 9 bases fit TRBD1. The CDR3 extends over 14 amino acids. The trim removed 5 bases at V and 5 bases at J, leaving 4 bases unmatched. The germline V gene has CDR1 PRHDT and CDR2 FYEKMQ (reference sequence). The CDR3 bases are TGTGCCAGCAGCCGGGACAGGGTCCACAATGAGCAGTTCTTC. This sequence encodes CASSRDRVHNEQFF.

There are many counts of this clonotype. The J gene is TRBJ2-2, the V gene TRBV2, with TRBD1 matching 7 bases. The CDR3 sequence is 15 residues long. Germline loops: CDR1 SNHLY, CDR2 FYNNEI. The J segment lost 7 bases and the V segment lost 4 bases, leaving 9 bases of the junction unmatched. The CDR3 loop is CASSAQSTGYGELFF. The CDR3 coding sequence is TGTGCCAGCAGTGCCCAATCGACAGGGTACGGGGAGCTGTTTTTT.

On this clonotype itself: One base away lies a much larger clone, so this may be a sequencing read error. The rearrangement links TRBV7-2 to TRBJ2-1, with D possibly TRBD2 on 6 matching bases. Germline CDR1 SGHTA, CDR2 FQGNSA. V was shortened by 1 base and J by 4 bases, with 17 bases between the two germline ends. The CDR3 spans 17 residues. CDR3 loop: CASSLERDSNSYNEQFF. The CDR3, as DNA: TGTGCCAGCAGCTTAGAACGGGACTCCAATTCATACAATGAGCAGTTCTTC.

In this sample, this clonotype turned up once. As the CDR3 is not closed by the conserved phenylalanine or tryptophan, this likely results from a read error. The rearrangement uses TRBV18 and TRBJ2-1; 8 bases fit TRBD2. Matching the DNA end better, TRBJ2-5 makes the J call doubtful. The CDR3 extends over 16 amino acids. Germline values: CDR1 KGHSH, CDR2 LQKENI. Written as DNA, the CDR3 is TGTGCCAGCTCACCCGTTCCAGCGGGAGAAAAAGAGACCCAGTACCTC. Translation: CASSPVPAGEKETQYL.

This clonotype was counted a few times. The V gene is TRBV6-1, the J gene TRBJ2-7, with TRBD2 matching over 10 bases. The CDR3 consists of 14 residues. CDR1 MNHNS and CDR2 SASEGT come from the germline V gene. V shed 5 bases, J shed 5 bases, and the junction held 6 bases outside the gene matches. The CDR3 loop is CASSPAGGQDEQYF. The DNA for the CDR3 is TGTGCCAGCAGTCCAGCGGGAGGGCAGGACGAGCAGTACTTC.

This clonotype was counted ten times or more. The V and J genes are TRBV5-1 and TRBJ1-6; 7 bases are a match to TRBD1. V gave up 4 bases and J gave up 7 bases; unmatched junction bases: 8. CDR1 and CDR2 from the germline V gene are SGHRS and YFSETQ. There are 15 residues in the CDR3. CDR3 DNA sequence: TGCGCCAGCAGCACGGTGACAGGGACGAATTCACCCCTCCACTTT. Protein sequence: CASSTVTGTNSPLHF.

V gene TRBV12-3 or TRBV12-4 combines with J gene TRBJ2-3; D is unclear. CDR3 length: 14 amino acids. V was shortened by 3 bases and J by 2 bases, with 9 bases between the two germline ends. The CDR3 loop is CASSLVDNTDTQYF. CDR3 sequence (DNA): TGTGCCAGCAGTTTGGTCGACAACACAGATACGCAGTATTTT.

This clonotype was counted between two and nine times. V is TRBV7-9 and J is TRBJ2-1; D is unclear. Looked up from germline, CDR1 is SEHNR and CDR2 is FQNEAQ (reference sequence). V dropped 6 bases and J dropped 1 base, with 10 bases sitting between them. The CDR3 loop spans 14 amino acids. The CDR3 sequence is CASRPGRSYNEQFF. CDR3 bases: TGTGCCAGCAGACCGGGTCGGTCCTACAATGAGCAGTTCTTC.

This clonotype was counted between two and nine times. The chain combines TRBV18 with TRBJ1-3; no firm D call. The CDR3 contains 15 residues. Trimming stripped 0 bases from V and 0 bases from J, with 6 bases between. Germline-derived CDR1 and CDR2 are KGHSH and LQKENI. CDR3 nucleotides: TGTGCCAGCTCACCACCGGGTTACTCTGGAAACACCATATATTTT. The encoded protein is CASSPPGYSGNTIYF. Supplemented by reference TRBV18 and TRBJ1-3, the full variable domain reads NAGVMQNPRHLVRRRGQEARLRCSPMKGHSHVYWYRQLPEEGLKFMVYLQKENIIDESGMPKERFSAEFPKEGPSILRIQQVVRGDSAAYFCASSPPGYSGNTIYFGEGSWLTVV.

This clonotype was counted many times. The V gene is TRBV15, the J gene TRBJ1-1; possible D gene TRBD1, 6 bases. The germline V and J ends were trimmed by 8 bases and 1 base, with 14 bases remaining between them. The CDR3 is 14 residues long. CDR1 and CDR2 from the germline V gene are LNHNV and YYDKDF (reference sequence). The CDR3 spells CATSWGGGNTEAFF. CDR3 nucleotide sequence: TGTGCCACCTCATGGGGGGGCGGGAACACTGAAGCTTTCTTT.

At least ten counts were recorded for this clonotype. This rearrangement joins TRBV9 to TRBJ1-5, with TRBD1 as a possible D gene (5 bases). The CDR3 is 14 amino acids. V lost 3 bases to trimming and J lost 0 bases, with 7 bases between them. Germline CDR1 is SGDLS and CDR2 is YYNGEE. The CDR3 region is CASSAGDSNQPQHF. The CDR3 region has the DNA TGTGCCAGCAGCGCGGGGGATAGCAATCAGCCCCAGCATTTT.

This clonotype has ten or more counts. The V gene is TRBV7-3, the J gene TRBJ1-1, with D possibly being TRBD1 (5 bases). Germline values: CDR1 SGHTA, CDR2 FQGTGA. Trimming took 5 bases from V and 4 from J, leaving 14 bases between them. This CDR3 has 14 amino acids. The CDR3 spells CASSTTGGITEAFF. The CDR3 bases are TGTGCCAGCAGCACCACAGGAGGTATCACTGAAGCTTTCTTT.

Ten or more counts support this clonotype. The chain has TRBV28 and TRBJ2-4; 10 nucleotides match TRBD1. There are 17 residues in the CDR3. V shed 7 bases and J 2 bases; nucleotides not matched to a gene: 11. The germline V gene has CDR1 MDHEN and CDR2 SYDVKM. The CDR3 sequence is CASKRQGALGPKNIQYF. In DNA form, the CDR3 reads TGTGCCAGCAAAAGACAGGGGGCGCTTGGTCCCAAAAACATTCAGTACTTC.